This T cell receptor beta chain was found in a study of T-cell memory formation after mild COVID-19. Unmatched junction bases numbered 4, after V lost 6 bases and J lost 5 bases. This CDR3 is built from 12 residues. Looked up from germline, CDR1 is DFQATT and CDR2 is SNEGSKA (reference sequence). Each CDR3 protein gets one entry after TCRdb re-called the 5' RACE reads with MiXCR. The data hold roughly 250,000 distinct CDR3 sequences, with roughly a sixth observed a single time. In this sample, this clonotype turned up many times. What was sequenced was PBMCs or a T cell subset sorted from them (not recorded which). The chain employs TRBV20-1 and TRBJ1-2, with 9 bases matching TRBD1. This TCR was recovered from a man between 18 and 35 years old who had mild COVID-19 (a few samples of this study predate the infection). Cell type and time point are not known. The CDR3 sequence is CSAQTGGYGYTF. In nucleotides, the CDR3 is TGCAGTGCCCAGACAGGGGGTTATGGCTACACCTTC.